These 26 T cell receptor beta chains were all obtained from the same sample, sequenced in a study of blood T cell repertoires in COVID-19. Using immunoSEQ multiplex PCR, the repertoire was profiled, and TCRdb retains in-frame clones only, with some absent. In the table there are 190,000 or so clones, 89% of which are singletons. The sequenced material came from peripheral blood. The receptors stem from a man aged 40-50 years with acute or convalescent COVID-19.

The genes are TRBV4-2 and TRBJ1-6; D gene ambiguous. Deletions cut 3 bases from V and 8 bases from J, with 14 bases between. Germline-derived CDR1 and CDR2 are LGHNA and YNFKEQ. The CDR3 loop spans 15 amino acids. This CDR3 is CASSHRWGVDSPLHF. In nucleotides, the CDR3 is TGTGCCAGCAGCCACCGCTGGGGAGTTGATTCACCCCTCCACTTT.

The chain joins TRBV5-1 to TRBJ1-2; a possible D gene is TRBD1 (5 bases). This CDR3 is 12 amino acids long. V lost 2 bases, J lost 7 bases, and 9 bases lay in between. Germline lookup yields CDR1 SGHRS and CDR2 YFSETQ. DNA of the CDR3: TGCGCCAGCAGCTTTGGGCAGGGTGGCTACACCTTC. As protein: CASSFGQGGYTF.

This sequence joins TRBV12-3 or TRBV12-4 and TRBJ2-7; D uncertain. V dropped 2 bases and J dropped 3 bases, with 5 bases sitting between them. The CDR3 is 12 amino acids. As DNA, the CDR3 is TGTGCCAGCAGTTTAATCTACTACGAGCAGTACTTC. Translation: CASSLIYYEQYF.

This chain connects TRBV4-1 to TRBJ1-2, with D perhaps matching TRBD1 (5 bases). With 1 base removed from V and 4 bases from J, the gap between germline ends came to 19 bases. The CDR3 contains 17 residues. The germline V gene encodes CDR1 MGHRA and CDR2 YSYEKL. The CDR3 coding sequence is TGCGCCAGCAGCCAAGTCGTCATTCTGGGTAGGGGCTATGGCTACACCTTC. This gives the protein CASSQVVILGRGYGYTF.

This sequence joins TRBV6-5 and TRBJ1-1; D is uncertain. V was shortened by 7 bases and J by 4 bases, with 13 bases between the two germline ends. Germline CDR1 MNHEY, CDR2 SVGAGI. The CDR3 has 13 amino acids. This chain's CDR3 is CASTRAGSTEAFF. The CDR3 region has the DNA TGTGCCAGCACCCGGGCGGGGAGCACTGAAGCTTTCTTT.

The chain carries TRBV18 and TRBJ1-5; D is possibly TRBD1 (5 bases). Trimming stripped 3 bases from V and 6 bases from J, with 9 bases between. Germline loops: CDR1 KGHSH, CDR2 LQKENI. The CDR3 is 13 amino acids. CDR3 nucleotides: TGTGCCAGCTCACCCGACGGGGGTCAGCCCCAGCATTTT. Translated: CASSPDGGQPQHF.

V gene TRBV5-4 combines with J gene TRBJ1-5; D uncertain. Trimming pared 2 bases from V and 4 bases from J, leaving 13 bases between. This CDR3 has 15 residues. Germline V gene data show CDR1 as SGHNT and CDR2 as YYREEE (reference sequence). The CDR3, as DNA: TGTGCCAGCAGCTTAAATGGAGGGATGAATCAGCCCCAGCATTTT. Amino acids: CASSLNGGMNQPQHF.

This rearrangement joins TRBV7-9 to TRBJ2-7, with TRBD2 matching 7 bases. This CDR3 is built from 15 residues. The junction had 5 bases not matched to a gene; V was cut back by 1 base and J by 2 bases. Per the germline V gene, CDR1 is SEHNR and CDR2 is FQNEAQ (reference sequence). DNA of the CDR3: TGTGCCAGCAGCTTAGGCGGGAGCGGGACCTACGAGCAGTACTTC. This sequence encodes CASSLGGSGTYEQYF. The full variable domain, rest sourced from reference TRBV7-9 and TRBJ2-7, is DTGVSQNPRHKITKRGQNVTFRCDPISEHNRLYWYRQTLGQGPEFLTYFQNEAQLEKSRLLSDRFSAERPKGSFSTLEIQRTEQGDSAMYLCASSLGGSGTYEQYFGPGTRLTVT.

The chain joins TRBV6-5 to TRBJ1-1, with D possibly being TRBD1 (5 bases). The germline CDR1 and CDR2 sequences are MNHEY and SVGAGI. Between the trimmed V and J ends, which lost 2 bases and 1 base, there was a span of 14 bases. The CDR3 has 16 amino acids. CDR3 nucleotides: TGTGCCAGCAGTTACAGGGGAAGGGCAAGGAACACTGAAGCTTTCTTT. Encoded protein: CASSYRGRARNTEAFF.

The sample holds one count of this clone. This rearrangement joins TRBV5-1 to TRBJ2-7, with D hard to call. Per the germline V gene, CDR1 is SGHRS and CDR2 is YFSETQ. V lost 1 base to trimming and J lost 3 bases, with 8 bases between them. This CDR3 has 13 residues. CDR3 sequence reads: CASSLLENYEQYF. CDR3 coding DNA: TGCGCCAGCAGCTTGCTAGAGAACTACGAGCAGTACTTC.

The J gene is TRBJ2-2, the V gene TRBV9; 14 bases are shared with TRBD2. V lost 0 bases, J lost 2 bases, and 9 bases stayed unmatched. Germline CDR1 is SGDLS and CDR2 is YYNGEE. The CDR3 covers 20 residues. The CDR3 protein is CASSVEPGTSGGHNTGELFF. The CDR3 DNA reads TGTGCCAGCAGCGTAGAACCCGGGACTAGCGGGGGCCATAACACCGGGGAGCTGTTTTTT.

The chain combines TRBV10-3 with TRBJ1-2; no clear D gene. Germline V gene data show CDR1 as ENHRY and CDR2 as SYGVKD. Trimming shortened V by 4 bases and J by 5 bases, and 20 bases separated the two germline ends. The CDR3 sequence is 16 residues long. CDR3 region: CAISGGLSLSRYGYTF. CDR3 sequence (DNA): TGTGCCATCAGTGGAGGACTCTCCTTAAGTCGGTATGGCTACACCTTC.

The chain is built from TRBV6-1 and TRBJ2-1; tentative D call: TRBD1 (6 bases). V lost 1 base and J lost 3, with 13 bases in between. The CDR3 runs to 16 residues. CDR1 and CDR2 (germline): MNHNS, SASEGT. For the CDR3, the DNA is TGTGCCAGCAGTGAAGGGACAGAGAGCTACTACAATGAGCAGTTCTTC. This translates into CASSEGTESYYNEQFF.

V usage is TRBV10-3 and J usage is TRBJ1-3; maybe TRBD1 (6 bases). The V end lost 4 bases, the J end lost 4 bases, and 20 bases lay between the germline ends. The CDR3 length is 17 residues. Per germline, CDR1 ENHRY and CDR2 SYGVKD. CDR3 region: CAISAGRAQGPGNTIYF. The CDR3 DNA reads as TGTGCCATCAGTGCAGGTCGGGCGCAGGGGCCAGGAAACACCATATATTTT.

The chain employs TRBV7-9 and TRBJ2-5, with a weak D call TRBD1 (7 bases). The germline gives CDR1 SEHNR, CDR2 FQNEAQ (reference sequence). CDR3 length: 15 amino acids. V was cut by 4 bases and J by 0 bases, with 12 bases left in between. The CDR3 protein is CASSWGDRDQETQYF. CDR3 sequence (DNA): TGTGCCAGCAGCTGGGGGGACAGAGACCAAGAGACCCAGTACTTC.

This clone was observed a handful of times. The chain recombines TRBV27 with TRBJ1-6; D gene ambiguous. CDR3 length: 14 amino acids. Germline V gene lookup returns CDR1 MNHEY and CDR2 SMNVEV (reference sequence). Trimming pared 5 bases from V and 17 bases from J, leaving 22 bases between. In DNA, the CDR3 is TGTGCCAGCAGTCCACTAACCCCGGAGGGTAGAATCCACTTT. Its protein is CASSPLTPEGRIHF.

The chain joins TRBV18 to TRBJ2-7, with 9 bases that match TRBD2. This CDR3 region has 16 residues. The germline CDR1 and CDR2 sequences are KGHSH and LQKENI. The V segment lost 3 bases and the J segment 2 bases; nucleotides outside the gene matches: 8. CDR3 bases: TGTGCCAGCTCACCCCTTGAGCGGGGGGCTCCCTACGAGCAGTACTTC. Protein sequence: CASSPLERGAPYEQYF. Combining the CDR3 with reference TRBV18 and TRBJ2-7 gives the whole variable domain NAGVMQNPRHLVRRRGQEARLRCSPMKGHSHVYWYRQLPEEGLKFMVYLQKENIIDESGMPKERFSAEFPKEGPSILRIQQVVRGDSAAYFCASSPLERGAPYEQYFGPGTRLTVT.

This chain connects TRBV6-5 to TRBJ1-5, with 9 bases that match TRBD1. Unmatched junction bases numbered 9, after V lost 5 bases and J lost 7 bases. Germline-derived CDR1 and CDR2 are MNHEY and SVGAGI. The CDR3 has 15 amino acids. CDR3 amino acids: CASSPPGQGGQPQHF. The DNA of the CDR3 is TGTGCCAGCAGTCCCCCGGGACAGGGCGGGCAGCCCCAGCATTTT.

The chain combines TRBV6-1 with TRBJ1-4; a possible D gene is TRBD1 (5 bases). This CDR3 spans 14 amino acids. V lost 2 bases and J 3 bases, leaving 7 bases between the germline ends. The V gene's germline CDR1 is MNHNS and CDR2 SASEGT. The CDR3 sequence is CASSERQPNEKLFF. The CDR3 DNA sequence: TGTGCCAGCAGTGAAAGACAGCCTAATGAAAAACTGTTTTTT.

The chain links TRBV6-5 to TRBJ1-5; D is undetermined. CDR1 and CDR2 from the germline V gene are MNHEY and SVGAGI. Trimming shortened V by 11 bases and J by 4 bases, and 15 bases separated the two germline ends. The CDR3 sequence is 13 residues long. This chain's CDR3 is CAAAREKNQPQHF. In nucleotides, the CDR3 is TGTGCCGCTGCCCGGGAAAAGAATCAGCCCCAGCATTTT.

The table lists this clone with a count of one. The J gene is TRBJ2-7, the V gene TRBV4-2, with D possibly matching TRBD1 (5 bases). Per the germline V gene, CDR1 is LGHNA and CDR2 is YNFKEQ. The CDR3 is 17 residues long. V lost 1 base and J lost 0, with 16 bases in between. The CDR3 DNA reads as TGTGCCAGCAGCCAAGCCACCTTTAGACAGTACTCCTACGAGCAGTACTTC. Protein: CASSQATFRQYSYEQYF.

CDR3 DNA sequence: TGCGCCAGCAGCTTGGGCCCCCGGGAGGAGACCCAGTACTTC. Translating it yields CASSLGPREETQYF. The chain joins TRBV5-1 to TRBJ2-5, with D tentatively TRBD2 (6 bases). The CDR3 is 14 residues long. Per the germline V gene, CDR1 is SGHRS and CDR2 is YFSETQ. V was pared by 0 bases and J by 5 bases, with 11 bases between.

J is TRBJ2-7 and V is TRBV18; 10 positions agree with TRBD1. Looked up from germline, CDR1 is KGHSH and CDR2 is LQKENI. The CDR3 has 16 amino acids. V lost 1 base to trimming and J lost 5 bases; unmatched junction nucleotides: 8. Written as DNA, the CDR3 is TGTGCCAGCTCACCACTCGGACAGGGGGAAGTCCACGAGCAGTACTTC. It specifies CASSPLGQGEVHEQYF.

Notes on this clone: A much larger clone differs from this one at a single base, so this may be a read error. CDR3 loop: CASSLQENTEAFF. In nucleotides, the CDR3 is TGTGCCAGCAGTTTACAGGAGAACACTGAAGCTTTCTTT. J is TRBJ1-1 and V is TRBV12-3 or TRBV12-4; no clear D. Trimming took off 2 bases at V and 1 base at J, with 5 bases between the two ends. The length of the CDR3 is 13 residues.

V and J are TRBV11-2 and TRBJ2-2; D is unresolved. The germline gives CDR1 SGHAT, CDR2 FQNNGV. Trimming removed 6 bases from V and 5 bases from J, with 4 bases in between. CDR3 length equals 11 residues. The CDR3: CASSHTGELFF. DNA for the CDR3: TGTGCCAGCAGTCATACCGGGGAGCTGTTTTTT.

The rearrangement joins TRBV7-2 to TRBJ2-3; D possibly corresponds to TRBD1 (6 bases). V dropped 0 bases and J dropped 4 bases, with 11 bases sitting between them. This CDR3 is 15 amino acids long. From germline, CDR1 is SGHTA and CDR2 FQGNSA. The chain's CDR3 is CASSLAQGRADTQYF. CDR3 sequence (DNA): TGTGCCAGCAGCTTAGCGCAGGGGCGGGCAGATACGCAGTATTTT.